Presented here are 29 T cell receptor beta chains from one specimen sequenced in a study of T cell responses to AZD1222 COVID-19 vaccine. TCRdb's copy holds only in-frame clones and misses some; the assay was immunoSEQ multiplex PCR. Of 100,000 or so clones in the sample, about 86% were seen once. The source material was peripheral blood, sampled 28 days after the second AZD1222 dose. The receptors shown here come from an adult who received the AZD1222 COVID-19 vaccine.

This chain links TRBV7-9 with TRBJ1-3; 7 bases agree with TRBD1. The germline V gene encodes CDR1 SEHNR and CDR2 FQNEAQ (reference sequence). This CDR3 has 17 residues. The trim removed 7 bases at V and 4 bases at J, leaving 16 bases unmatched. In DNA form, the CDR3 reads TGTGCCAGCACCGCCTGGACAGGACTAATGGGGGGAAACACCATATATTTT. This codes for CASTAWTGLMGGNTIYF.

This clone appeared a few times. This chain joins TRBV7-9 and TRBJ2-1; 15 bases agree with TRBD2. Germline-derived CDR1 and CDR2 are SEHNR and FQNEAQ (reference sequence). The CDR3 extends over 19 amino acids. The J segment lost 1 base and the V segment lost 6 bases, leaving 10 bases of the junction unmatched. The CDR3 here is CASRQGLAGGGGSYNEQFF. CDR3 in DNA: TGTGCCAGCAGACAGGGACTAGCGGGAGGCGGGGGGTCCTACAATGAGCAGTTCTTC.

J is TRBJ1-6 and V is TRBV6-1, with D unresolved. CDR3 length: 15 residues. In germline, CDR1 is MNHNS, CDR2 SASEGT. The V gene lost 3 bases and the J gene lost 10 bases, with 16 bases spanning the gap. The DNA for the CDR3 is TGTGCCAGCAGTGAGGGAACGTTTCTGAGGTCACCCCTCCACTTT. Protein: CASSEGTFLRSPLHF.

This sequence joins TRBV29-1 and TRBJ1-2; D is unclear. The CDR3 has 11 amino acids. Germline V gene data show CDR1 as SQVTM and CDR2 as ANQGSEA. V lost 3 bases, J lost 4 bases, and 6 bases lay in between. The CDR3 bases are TGCAGCGTTGACAGCCTCTATGGCTACACCTTC. It yields the protein CSVDSLYGYTF. The variable domain in full, completed from reference TRBV29-1 and TRBJ1-2, reads SAVISQKPSRDICQRGTSLTIQCQVDSQVTMMFWYRQQPGQSLTLIATANQGSEATYESGFVIDKFPISRPNLTFSTLTVSNMSPEDSSIYLCSVDSLYGYTFGSGTRLTVV.

The chain carries TRBV27 and TRBJ2-3; D is possibly TRBD2 (7 bases). Germline V gene lookup returns CDR1 MNHEY and CDR2 SMNVEV (reference sequence). The CDR3 consists of 16 residues. The V gene lost 6 bases and the J gene lost 1 base, with 17 bases spanning the gap. For the CDR3, the DNA is TGTGCCAGCAGCCCCTGGGGGGGGCGCGGCACAGATACGCAGTATTTT. Translation gives CASSPWGGRGTDTQYF.

The chain has TRBV5-1 and TRBJ2-2; possible D gene TRBD1, 7 bases. Germline V gene lookup returns CDR1 SGHRS and CDR2 YFSETQ. Trimming stripped 4 bases from V and 5 bases from J, with 15 bases between. The CDR3 spans 15 residues. The CDR3 protein is CASSGPGGGTGELFF. The CDR3 DNA sequence: TGCGCCAGCAGCGGCCCAGGGGGAGGTACCGGGGAGCTGTTTTTT.

This chain links TRBV28 with TRBJ2-1, with TRBD2 identical over 12 bases. This CDR3 spans 15 amino acids. Germline CDR1 and CDR2: MDHEN and SYDVKM. Trimming removed 1 base from V and 14 bases from J; junction bases left unmatched: 9. The CDR3 bases are TGTGCCAGCAGTTTATTTCCCTCTAGCGGGAGGGCGAAGTTCTTC. Translated: CASSLFPSSGRAKFF.

The chain joins TRBV18 to TRBJ1-4; no clear D. This CDR3 contains 14 residues. Looked up from germline, CDR1 is KGHSH and CDR2 is LQKENI. V was pared by 3 bases and J by 7 bases, with 12 bases between. CDR3 DNA: TGTGCCAGCTCACCCTCTAGACGGTTTGAAAAACTGTTTTTT. Translated: CASSPSRRFEKLFF.

The chain is built from TRBV19 and TRBJ1-2; D is unclear. The length of the CDR3 is 16 residues. V lost 5 bases to trimming and J lost 3 bases, with 19 bases between them. CDR1 is LNHDA and CDR2 is SQIVND in the germline V gene (reference sequence). The CDR3 spells CASSAYPELRHYGYTF. The CDR3 DNA reads TGTGCCAGTAGTGCCTACCCCGAGCTCCGTCACTATGGCTACACCTTC.

V usage is TRBV2 and J usage is TRBJ2-1, with TRBD1 identical over 9 bases. Germline CDR1 and CDR2: SNHLY and FYNNEI. CDR3 length: 15 amino acids. The V segment lost 4 bases and the J segment 7 bases; nucleotides outside the gene matches: 8. CDR3 nucleotides: TGTGCCAGCAGTGTTTCCGGGACAGGGTGGAATGAGCAGTTCTTC. Its protein product is CASSVSGTGWNEQFF.

The J gene is TRBJ1-3, the V gene TRBV11-3, with D unresolved. Trimming cost V 0 bases and J 2 bases, with 2 bases left between them. Per germline, CDR1 SGHNT and CDR2 YENEEA. The CDR3 is 13 residues long. The CDR3 DNA sequence: TGTGCCAGCAGCTTAGATCCTGGAAACACCATATATTTT. Its translation is CASSLDPGNTIYF. The full variable domain, its missing parts supplied by reference TRBV11-3 and TRBJ1-3, is EAGVVQSPRYKIIEKKQPVAFWCNPISGHNTLYWYLQNLGQGPELLIRYENEEAVDDSQLPKDRFSAERLKGVDSTLKIQPAELGDSAVYLCASSLDPGNTIYFGEGSWLTVV.

This chain connects TRBV27 to TRBJ1-5, with 10 bases aligning to TRBD1. After removal of 1 base from V and 7 bases from J, the junction contained 4 bases not matched to a gene. Germline lookup yields CDR1 MNHEY and CDR2 SMNVEV (reference sequence). The CDR3 totals 15 residues. This CDR3 is CASSLFGTGAQPQHF. DNA for the CDR3: TGTGCCAGCAGTTTATTTGGGACAGGGGCCCAGCCCCAGCATTTT.

The CDR3 nucleotides are TGTGCCAGCAGCTTAGGGCAGCTCAATCAGCCCCAGCATTTT. This codes for CASSLGQLNQPQHF. The chain links TRBV7-2 to TRBJ1-5; D not resolved. This CDR3 comprises 14 residues. V lost 1 base to trimming and J lost 3 bases, with 7 bases between them. Germline values: CDR1 SGHTA, CDR2 FQGNSA.

The J gene is TRBJ1-1, the V gene TRBV5-1; D is possibly TRBD1 (5 bases). Between the trimmed V and J ends, which lost 0 bases and 1 base, there was a span of 10 bases. This CDR3 contains 15 residues. CDR1 and CDR2 from the germline V gene are SGHRS and YFSETQ. DNA for the CDR3: TGCGCCAGCAGCTTGGGCAGGGTGGGGAACACTGAAGCTTTCTTT. Protein sequence: CASSLGRVGNTEAFF. The whole variable domain, remainder taken from reference TRBV5-1 and TRBJ1-1, is KAGVTQTPRYLIKTRGQQVTLSCSPISGHRSVSWYQQTPGQGLQFLFEYFSETQRNKGNFPGRFSGRQFSNSRSEMNVSTLELGDSALYLCASSLGRVGNTEAFFGQGTRLTVV.

This clone has a handful of counts. The rearrangement links TRBV15 to TRBJ2-1; weak D call: TRBD2 (5 bases). The CDR3 spans 15 residues. Trimming stripped 1 base from V and 0 bases from J, with 7 bases between. CDR1 is LNHNV and CDR2 is YYDKDF in the germline V gene (reference sequence). In nucleotides, the CDR3 is TGTGCCACCAGCAGAGCGGGGAGCTCCTACAATGAGCAGTTCTTC. Its translation: CATSRAGSSYNEQFF.

The chain is built from TRBV27 and TRBJ2-7; 9 positions agree with TRBD2. CDR1 MNHEY and CDR2 SMNVEV come from the germline V gene (reference sequence). Losses at the gene ends were 7 bases for V and 1 base for J; bases not matched to a gene: 5. The CDR3 runs 14 residues. The CDR3 here is CASKRAGGSYEQYF. The CDR3 coding sequence is TGTGCCAGCAAAAGAGCGGGAGGATCCTACGAGCAGTACTTC.

The chain employs TRBV19 and TRBJ2-5; 8 positions match TRBD2. The germline V gene has CDR1 LNHDA and CDR2 SQIVND (reference sequence). This CDR3 comprises 12 residues. V was pared by 7 bases and J by 3 bases, with 1 base of the junction left unmatched. Here the CDR3 DNA reads TGTGCCAGTAAACTAGCGGAAGAGACCCAGTACTTC. This codes for CASKLAEETQYF.

The V call is TRBV9, the J call TRBJ1-2; 7 nucleotides agree with TRBD1. The CDR3 has 13 amino acids. After removal of 5 bases from V and 4 bases from J, the junction contained 5 bases not matched to a gene. Per germline, CDR1 SGDLS and CDR2 YYNGEE. CDR3 amino acids: CASRNRGSYGYTF. The CDR3 bases are TGTGCCAGCAGGAACAGGGGCAGCTATGGCTACACCTTC.

The chain recombines TRBV7-8 with TRBJ2-3; D might be TRBD2 (6 bases). The CDR3 extends over 17 amino acids. Germline V gene data show CDR1 as SGHVS and CDR2 as FQNEAQ. Trimming took 5 bases from V and 5 from J, leaving 23 bases between them. The CDR3: CASSPIRTASGVDTQYF. DNA for the CDR3: TGTGCCAGCAGCCCTATTCGGACTGCCTCGGGAGTAGATACGCAGTATTTT.

The chain joins TRBV4-2 to TRBJ2-3; no clear D gene. This CDR3 contains 13 residues. The ends were cut back, 1 base at V and 2 bases at J, with 4 bases in the middle. The V gene's germline CDR1 is LGHNA and CDR2 YNFKEQ. CDR3 sequence: CASSQGPTDTQYF. The CDR3 DNA reads as TGTGCCAGCAGCCAAGGGCCCACAGATACGCAGTATTTT.

The rearrangement joins TRBV19 to TRBJ2-2, with 7 positions matching TRBD2. J lost 2 bases, V lost 7 bases, and 7 bases had no gene match. This CDR3 region has 15 residues. Germline CDR1 and CDR2: LNHDA and SQIVND (reference sequence). The CDR3 here is CASKTSRVNTGELFF. DNA for the CDR3: TGTGCCAGTAAGACTAGCAGAGTTAACACCGGGGAGCTGTTTTTT.

This chain uses TRBV25-1 with TRBJ2-7; 9 bases align to TRBD1. CDR3 size: 13 residues. Germline CDR1 MGHDK, CDR2 SYGVNS. V lost 5 bases and J lost 6; bases outside the gene matches: 5. CDR3 DNA: TGTGCCAGCAGTAGTACAGGGGGCGCCGAGCAGTACTTC. It is translated as CASSSTGGAEQYF.

This chain connects TRBV28 to TRBJ1-4; no reliable D call. CDR1 and CDR2 (germline): MDHEN, SYDVKM. V lost 6 bases to trimming and J lost 0 bases, with 17 bases between them. This CDR3 is built from 17 residues. The CDR3 nucleotides read TGTGCCAGCAGAGTTTCCCCGGACGCTGCAACTAATGAAAAACTGTTTTTT. It yields the protein CASRVSPDAATNEKLFF.

The chain combines TRBV28 with TRBJ2-3, with D uncertain. Deletions cut 5 bases from V and 0 bases from J, with 15 bases between. From germline, CDR1 is MDHEN and CDR2 SYDVKM. CDR3 length: 16 residues. The CDR3, as DNA: TGTGCCAGCAGTCCCCCTAGAAGTACTAGCACAGATACGCAGTATTTT. This translates into CASSPPRSTSTDTQYF. Based on the CDR3 plus reference TRBV28 and TRBJ2-3, the full variable domain is DVKVTQSSRYLVKRTGEKVFLECVQDMDHENMFWYRQDPGLGLRLIYFSYDVKMKEKGDIPEGYSVSREKKERFSLILESASTNQTSMYLCASSPPRSTSTDTQYFGPGTRLTVL.

The rearrangement links TRBV28 to TRBJ2-5, with 7 bases aligning to TRBD1. The J segment lost 4 bases and the V segment lost 2 bases, leaving 7 bases of the junction unmatched. The CDR3 has 15 residues. Germline CDR1 is MDHEN and CDR2 is SYDVKM. CDR3 DNA sequence: TGTGCCAGCAGTTTAAAGACAGGGTTCCGAGAGACCCAGTACTTC. Translated: CASSLKTGFRETQYF.

The gene calls are TRBV7-2 and TRBJ1-6; D not resolved. V was trimmed by 4 bases and J by 14 bases, leaving 21 bases between them. The CDR3 covers 15 residues. CDR1 and CDR2 (germline): SGHTA, FQGNSA. CDR3 DNA: TGTGCCAGCAGCTCCCATGTGGGGAGCCTGGGGTCCCTCCACTTT. This codes for CASSSHVGSLGSLHF.

The rearrangement uses TRBV18 and TRBJ2-3, with D unresolved. Per the germline V gene, CDR1 is KGHSH and CDR2 is LQKENI. The CDR3 extends over 11 amino acids. V was cut by 6 bases and J by 7 bases, with 8 bases left in between. In DNA form, the CDR3 reads TGTGCCAGCTCTGAGGAGAATACGCAGTATTTT. Protein product: CASSEENTQYF.

V gene TRBV4-1 combines with J gene TRBJ2-1; TRBD2 matches 7 bases. The V and J ends lost 1 base and 5 bases, in that order; junction bases with no gene match: 11. The CDR3 runs to 17 residues. Germline lookup yields CDR1 MGHRA and CDR2 YSYEKL. The CDR3 loop reads CASSQATNTLADNEQFF. In DNA, the CDR3 is TGCGCCAGCAGCCAAGCAACCAACACTCTAGCGGACAATGAGCAGTTCTTC.

The chain recombines TRBV24-1 with TRBJ2-7; TRBD2 matches 10 bases. From germline, CDR1 is KGHDR and CDR2 SFDVKD. V lost 3 bases to trimming and J lost 6 bases; unmatched junction nucleotides: 4. The CDR3 sequence is 14 residues long. CDR3 coding DNA: TGTGCCACCAGTGATACCCGGACTAGCGGCGAGCAGTACTTC. The encoded protein is CATSDTRTSGEQYF.